This T cell receptor beta chain was documented in a study of cytomegalovirus exposure and HLA in healthy donors. About the study: The 550 to 700 first-cohort repertoires and the roughly 130 validation repertoires shared the same platform, a later analysis reported. The study's findings and limits: Published work reported that the classifier diagnosed cytomegalovirus status with high specificity and sensitivity. According to the study, around 150 TCR beta chains were cytomegalovirus-associated.

This clone came up a few times. Antigen specificity is unknown. The repertoire was sequenced with immunoSEQ multiplex PCR; TCRdb's copy has only in-frame clones and lacks some. Among 130,000 to 150,000 clones listed, roughly nine tenths were seen once. V was cut by 1 base and J by 0 bases, with 6 bases left in between. Germline assignment: CDR1 SEHNR and CDR2 FQNEAQ (reference sequence). This CDR3 contains 14 residues. The chain links TRBV7-9 to TRBJ1-1; D not resolved. Sequenced material: PBMCs. The source is a woman younger than 35 in good health and CMV-seropositive. CDR3 loop: CASSLGQVNTEAFF. As DNA, the CDR3 is TGTGCCAGCAGCTTAGGTCAGGTGAACACTGAAGCTTTCTTT.